The rows below give T cell receptor beta chains drawn from one sample of a study of T-cell memory formation after mild COVID-19. TCRdb re-derived calls from the 5' RACE reads in MiXCR, one entry per CDR3 protein. The table records 200,000 or so distinct CDR3 sequences, just over 9.5% of them present only once. The specimen was PBMCs or a T cell subset sorted from them (not recorded which). The source of these receptors is a young man who had mild COVID-19 (a few samples of this study predate the infection). Cell type and time point are not known. CDR3s include the opening cysteine and the closing phenylalanine or tryptophan. A D gene is named only where the DNA matches it firmly. The size entry is marked missing in some rows and otherwise reads once, few, many or a size class.

d_gene: TRBD1; j_gene: TRBJ1-2; abundance: few; v_gene: TRBV29-1; CDR3aa: CSVGTGIDYGYTF; CDR3nt: TGCAGCGTTGGGACAGGGATCGACTATGGCTACACCTTC
d_gene: -; j_gene: TRBJ2-2; abundance: few; v_gene: TRBV4-1; CDR3aa: CASSPLPRGAGELFF; CDR3nt: TGCGCCAGCAGCCCACTGCCGAGAGGCGCCGGGGAGCTGTTTTTT
d_gene: -; j_gene: TRBJ2-3; abundance: few; v_gene: TRBV18; CDR3aa: CASSPPGRADTQYF; CDR3nt: TGTGCCAGCTCACCACCCGGCAGGGCAGATACGCAGTATTTT
d_gene: -; j_gene: TRBJ1-2; abundance: few; v_gene: TRBV19; CDR3aa: CASSIQAVPYGYTF; CDR3nt: TGTGCCAGTAGTATCCAGGCAGTGCCTTATGGCTACACCTTC
d_gene: -; j_gene: TRBJ2-2; abundance: -; v_gene: TRBV12-3/TRBV12-4; CDR3aa: CASRAGTLTGELFF; CDR3nt: TGTGCCAGCAGGGCCGGGACTCTAACCGGGGAGCTGTTTTTT
d_gene: -; j_gene: TRBJ2-7; abundance: -; v_gene: TRBV7-9; CDR3aa: CASSYGPGQTYEQYF; CDR3nt: TGTGCCAGCAGCTATGGCCCCGGACAGACCTACGAGCAGTACTTC
d_gene: TRBD1; j_gene: TRBJ2-3; abundance: few; v_gene: TRBV7-8; CDR3aa: CASSFRQGERDTQYF; CDR3nt: TGTGCCAGCAGCTTTCGACAGGGGGAGAGAGATACGCAGTATTTT
d_gene: -; j_gene: TRBJ1-2; abundance: -; v_gene: TRBV20-1; CDR3aa: CSAPRGDGYTF; CDR3nt: TGCAGTGCTCCCAGGGGAGATGGCTACACCTTC
d_gene: TRBD1; j_gene: TRBJ1-2; abundance: -; v_gene: TRBV7-2; CDR3aa: CASSAQGGYYGYTF; CDR3nt: TGTGCCAGCAGCGCGCAAGGGGGCTACTATGGCTACACCTTC
d_gene: -; j_gene: TRBJ1-4; abundance: few; v_gene: TRBV7-2; CDR3aa: CASSRDGRNEKLFF; CDR3nt: TGTGCCAGCAGCCGGGACGGAAGAAATGAAAAACTGTTTTTT
d_gene: -; j_gene: TRBJ2-6; abundance: few; v_gene: TRBV24-1; CDR3aa: CATSAAPGGSGANVLTF; CDR3nt: TGTGCCACCAGTGCTGCCCCTGGGGGGTCTGGGGCCAACGTCCTGACTTTC
d_gene: TRBD2; j_gene: TRBJ2-1; abundance: -; v_gene: TRBV5-1; CDR3aa: CASGARAGGPADEQFF; CDR3nt: TGCGCCAGCGGGGCCCGAGCGGGGGGGCCAGCGGATGAGCAGTTCTTC
d_gene: -; j_gene: TRBJ1-2; abundance: -; v_gene: TRBV7-8; CDR3aa: CASSLRTAPYGYTF; CDR3nt: TGTGCCAGCAGCTTAAGGACAGCTCCGTATGGCTACACCTTC
d_gene: -; j_gene: TRBJ2-2; abundance: -; v_gene: TRBV4-3; CDR3aa: CASSRGSVSTGELFF; CDR3nt: TGCGCCAGCAGCCGGGGGTCTGTGTCCACCGGGGAGCTGTTTTTT
d_gene: TRBD1; j_gene: TRBJ2-6; abundance: -; v_gene: TRBV2; CDR3aa: CASSQNRGRGANVLTF; CDR3nt: TGTGCCAGCAGTCAGAACAGGGGGCGTGGGGCCAACGTCCTGACTTTC
d_gene: -; j_gene: TRBJ1-3; abundance: few; v_gene: TRBV10-3; CDR3aa: CAISGKTESSGNTIYF; CDR3nt: TGTGCCATCAGTGGCAAGACAGAAAGCTCTGGAAACACCATATATTTT
d_gene: -; j_gene: TRBJ2-2; abundance: -; v_gene: TRBV24-1; CDR3aa: CATSDQTGFDGELFF; CDR3nt: TGTGCCACCAGTGACCAGACCGGGTTCGACGGGGAGCTGTTTTTT
d_gene: TRBD2; j_gene: TRBJ2-3; abundance: few; v_gene: TRBV7-2; CDR3aa: CASSLSSGGARDTQYF; CDR3nt: TGTGCCAGCAGCTTATCCAGCGGGGGGGCGAGAGATACGCAGTATTTT
d_gene: -; j_gene: TRBJ1-1; abundance: few; v_gene: TRBV4-3; CDR3aa: CASSQTGRYPHTEAFF; CDR3nt: TGCGCCAGCAGCCAGACCGGACGCTACCCCCACACTGAAGCTTTCTTT
d_gene: -; j_gene: TRBJ2-4; abundance: many; v_gene: TRBV7-2; CDR3aa: CASSYRVDIQYF; CDR3nt: TGTGCCAGCAGCTACAGGGTAGACATTCAGTACTTC
d_gene: -; j_gene: TRBJ2-5; abundance: few; v_gene: TRBV20-1; CDR3aa: CSATPSGRSPEETQYF; CDR3nt: TGCAGTGCCACACCCTCCGGACGAAGTCCTGAAGAGACCCAGTACTTC
d_gene: TRBD1; j_gene: TRBJ2-1; abundance: few; v_gene: TRBV4-1; CDR3aa: CASSYGTGVLNEQFF; CDR3nt: TGCGCCAGCAGCTACGGGACAGGGGTCCTCAATGAGCAGTTCTTC
d_gene: -; j_gene: TRBJ1-5; abundance: many; v_gene: TRBV7-2; CDR3aa: CASSLDGGGNQPQHF; CDR3nt: TGTGCCAGCAGCTTAGACGGGGGTGGCAATCAGCCCCAGCATTTT
d_gene: -; j_gene: TRBJ1-1; abundance: -; v_gene: TRBV7-2; CDR3aa: CASSPGPPWNTEAFF; CDR3nt: TGTGCCAGCAGCCCCGGCCCTCCATGGAACACTGAAGCTTTCTTT
d_gene: -; j_gene: TRBJ1-5; abundance: few; v_gene: TRBV12-3/TRBV12-4; CDR3aa: CASSLYREEGVQPQHF; CDR3nt: TGTGCCAGCAGTTTATACAGGGAGGAGGGGGTTCAGCCCCAGCATTTT
d_gene: -; j_gene: TRBJ2-2; abundance: few; v_gene: TRBV4-1; CDR3aa: CASSPRGFDTGELFF; CDR3nt: TGCGCCAGCAGTCCGCGAGGATTCGACACCGGGGAGCTGTTTTTT
d_gene: -; j_gene: TRBJ2-7; abundance: -; v_gene: TRBV7-2; CDR3aa: CASSSRDPSYEQYF; CDR3nt: TGTGCCAGCAGCTCCAGGGACCCTTCCTACGAGCAGTACTTC
d_gene: -; j_gene: TRBJ2-2; abundance: few; v_gene: TRBV12-3/TRBV12-4; CDR3aa: CASRQGVTGELFF; CDR3nt: TGTGCCAGCAGACAGGGAGTCACCGGGGAGCTGTTTTTT
d_gene: TRBD1; j_gene: TRBJ1-1; abundance: few; v_gene: TRBV5-1; CDR3aa: CASSLGPGQATEAFF; CDR3nt: TGCGCCAGCAGCTTGGGCCCCGGACAGGCCACTGAAGCTTTCTTT
d_gene: -; j_gene: TRBJ2-1; abundance: many; v_gene: TRBV18; CDR3aa: CASSPPGLRRNEQFF; CDR3nt: TGTGCCAGCTCGCCCCCGGGACTTCGGCGAAATGAGCAGTTCTTC
d_gene: TRBD2; j_gene: TRBJ2-3; abundance: few; v_gene: TRBV10-1; CDR3aa: CASSELAGASTDTQYF; CDR3nt: TGCGCCAGCAGTGAGCTAGCGGGAGCTAGCACAGATACGCAGTATTTT
d_gene: -; j_gene: TRBJ2-3; abundance: -; v_gene: TRBV7-2; CDR3aa: CASSPDPGSTQYF; CDR3nt: TGTGCCAGCAGCCCCGACCCAGGGTCTACGCAGTATTTT
d_gene: -; j_gene: TRBJ1-2; abundance: few; v_gene: TRBV25-1; CDR3aa: CASSDIQGFGYGYTF; CDR3nt: TGTGCCAGCAGTGATATACAGGGCTTCGGCTATGGCTACACCTTC
d_gene: -; j_gene: TRBJ1-4; abundance: few; v_gene: TRBV30; CDR3aa: CAWSVGEKLFF; CDR3nt: TGTGCCTGGAGTGTAGGTGAAAAACTGTTTTTT
d_gene: -; j_gene: TRBJ1-2; abundance: few; v_gene: TRBV7-2; CDR3aa: CASSLPQRRHFGYTF; CDR3nt: TGTGCCAGCAGCTTACCACAACGTCGACACTTTGGCTACACCTTC
d_gene: TRBD1; j_gene: TRBJ1-1; abundance: -; v_gene: TRBV7-9; CDR3aa: CASSPGGQGMNTEAFF; CDR3nt: TGTGCCAGCAGCCCTGGGGGACAGGGGATGAACACTGAAGCTTTCTTT
d_gene: -; j_gene: TRBJ2-7; abundance: -; v_gene: TRBV11-2; CDR3aa: CDSSVEYEQYF; CDR3nt: TGTGACAGCAGCGTAGAGTACGAGCAGTACTTC